This T cell receptor beta chain comes out of a study of blood T cell repertoires in COVID-19. Whole-study context: Donors in the United States, Italy and Spain gave samples during acute or convalescent COVID-19. The cDNA or gDNA used as material had been derived from T cells, B-cell-depleted T cells, or PBMCs.

Authors' processing steps: The authors estimated nucleated cell counts from reference gene primer amplification. TCRdb's table, derived via immunoSEQ multiplex PCR, lists solely in-frame clones and lacks some. V and J calls and clone size are copied from that table; D and trimming were computed from the DNA. The sample holds about 70,000 clones, roughly 80% seen once. V trimming: 2 bases; J trimming: 1 base; junction bases outside the gene matches: 3. The CDR3 covers 15 residues. Germline V gene sequence: CDR1 ENHRY, CDR2 SYGVKD. The sequenced sample was peripheral blood. The chain employs TRBV10-3 and TRBJ1-1; TRBD1 matches at 8 bases. This clonotype was obtained from a woman in her sixties with acute or convalescent COVID-19. CDR3 sequence reads: CAISEPGQANTEAFF. For the CDR3, the DNA is TGTGCCATCAGTGAGCCGGGACAGGCGAACACTGAAGCTTTCTTT.